This T cell receptor (beta chain) was found in a study of regulatory and conventional T cells in RAG deficiency. Study-level points and caveats: RAG-deficient patients showed markedly lower Shannon entropy and higher Simpson indices than control T-cell subsets. Shorter CDR3s in all patient subsets; >90% Treg-Tconv overlap in Omenn. Omenn syndrome and CID/AS patients had about 100-fold fewer unique Treg TCR beta sequences, versus approximately 9.6-fold elsewhere.

Remarks on this clone: Its specificity is not known.

Regulatory T cells were sorted from blood as CD4+ CD25-high CD127-low cells. Germline values: CDR1 MNHEY, CDR2 SVGAGI. Trimming removed 2 bases at V and 5 bases at J, with 9 bases between. The CDR3 length is 13 residues. Repertoires were generated with immunoSEQ multiplex PCR, while TCRdb's copy carries only in-frame clones and drops some. The repertoire holds roughly 19,000 clones, with approximately 90% as singletons. The same sample was also studied in work on regulatory T cells. This second study says: Amplification used 52 TRBV primers and 13 TRBJ primers. Skewed V and J usage and few unique V-J pairs marked patient repertoires, most in Tregs.

The sequenced sample consisted of Tregs sorted from blood. This rearrangement joins TRBV6-5 to TRBJ1-1; the D gene is possibly TRBD1 (5 bases). The receptor comes from a human donor in good health. The CDR3 loop is CASSYRGTTEAFF. The CDR3 region has the DNA TGTGCCAGCAGTTACCGGGGCACTACTGAAGCTTTCTTT.